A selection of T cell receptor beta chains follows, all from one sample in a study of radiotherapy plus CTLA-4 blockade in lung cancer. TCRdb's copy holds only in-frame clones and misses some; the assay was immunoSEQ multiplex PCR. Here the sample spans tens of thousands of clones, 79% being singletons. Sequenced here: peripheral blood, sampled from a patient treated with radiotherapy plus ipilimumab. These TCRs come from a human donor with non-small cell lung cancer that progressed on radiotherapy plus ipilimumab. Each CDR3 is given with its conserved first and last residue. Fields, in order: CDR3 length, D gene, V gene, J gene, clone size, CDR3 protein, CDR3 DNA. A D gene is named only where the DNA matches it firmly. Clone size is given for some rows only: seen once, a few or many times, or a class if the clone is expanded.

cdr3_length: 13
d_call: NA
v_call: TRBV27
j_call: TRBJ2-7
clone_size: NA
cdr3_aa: CASGEGGTYEQYF
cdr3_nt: TGTGCCAGCGGGGAGGGGGGGACCTACGAGCAGTACTTC

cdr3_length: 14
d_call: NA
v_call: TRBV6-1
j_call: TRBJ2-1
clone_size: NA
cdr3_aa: CASSQGLAYNEQFF
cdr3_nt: TGTGCCAGCAGCCAGGGCCTGGCCTACAATGAGCAGTTCTTC

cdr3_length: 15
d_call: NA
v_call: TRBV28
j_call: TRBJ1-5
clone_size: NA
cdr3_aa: CASSDPTGQVQPQHF
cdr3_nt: TGTGCCAGCAGTGACCCGACTGGGCAAGTTCAGCCCCAGCATTTT

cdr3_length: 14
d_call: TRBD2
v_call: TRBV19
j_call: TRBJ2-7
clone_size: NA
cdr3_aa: CASTSGTSFYEQYF
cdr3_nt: TGTGCCAGTACCTCCGGGACTAGCTTTTACGAGCAGTACTTC

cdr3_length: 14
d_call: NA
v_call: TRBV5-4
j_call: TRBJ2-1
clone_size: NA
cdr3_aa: CASSLGAGLNEQFF
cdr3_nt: TGTGCCAGCAGCTTGGGGGCGGGACTCAATGAGCAGTTCTTC

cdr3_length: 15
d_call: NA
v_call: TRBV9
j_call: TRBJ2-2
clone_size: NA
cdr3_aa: CASSASRANTGELFF
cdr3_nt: TGTGCCAGCAGCGCCTCACGGGCTAACACCGGGGAGCTGTTTTTT

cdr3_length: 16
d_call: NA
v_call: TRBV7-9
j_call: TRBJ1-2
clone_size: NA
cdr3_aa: CASSRATGEWNYGYTF
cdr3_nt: TGTGCCAGCAGCCGTGCCACAGGAGAATGGAACTATGGCTACACCTTC

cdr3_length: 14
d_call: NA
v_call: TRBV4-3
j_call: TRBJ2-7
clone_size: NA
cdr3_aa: CASSQGGGGYEQYF
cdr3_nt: TGCGCCAGCAGCCAAGGGGGAGGGGGGTACGAGCAGTACTTC

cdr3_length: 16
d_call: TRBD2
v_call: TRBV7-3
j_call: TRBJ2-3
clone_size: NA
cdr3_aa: CASSGAGTSGRDTQYF
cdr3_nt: TGTGCCAGCAGCGGGGCCGGGACTAGCGGGAGAGATACGCAGTATTTT

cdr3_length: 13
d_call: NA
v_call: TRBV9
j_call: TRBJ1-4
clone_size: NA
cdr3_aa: CASSGAGWGKLFF
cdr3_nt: TGTGCCAGCAGCGGGGCAGGGTGGGGAAAACTGTTTTTT

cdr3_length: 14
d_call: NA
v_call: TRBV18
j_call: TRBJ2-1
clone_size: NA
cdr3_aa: CASSPYSGDNEQFF
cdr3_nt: TGTGCCAGCTCACCATATAGCGGAGACAATGAGCAGTTCTTC

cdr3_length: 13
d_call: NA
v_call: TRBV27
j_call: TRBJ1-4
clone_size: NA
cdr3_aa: CATIERSNEKLFF
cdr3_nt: TGTGCCACCATCGAGCGGAGTAATGAAAAACTGTTTTTT

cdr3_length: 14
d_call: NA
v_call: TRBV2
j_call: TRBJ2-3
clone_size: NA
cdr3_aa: CASSVGRAADTQYF
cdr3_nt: TGTGCCAGCAGTGTAGGCAGGGCGGCAGATACGCAGTATTTT

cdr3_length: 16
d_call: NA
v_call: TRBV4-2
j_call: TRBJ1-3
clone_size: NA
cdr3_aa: CASSQDPGRDGNTIYF
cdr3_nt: TGTGCCAGCAGCCAAGATCCTGGACGGGATGGAAACACCATATATTTT

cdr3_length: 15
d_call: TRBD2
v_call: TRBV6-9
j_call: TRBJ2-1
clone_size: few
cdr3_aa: CASAASGSVYNEQFF
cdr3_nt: TGTGCCAGCGCCGCCAGCGGGAGTGTCTACAATGAGCAGTTCTTC

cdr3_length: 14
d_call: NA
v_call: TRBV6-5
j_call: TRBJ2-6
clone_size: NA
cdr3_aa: CASSYTPGANVLTF
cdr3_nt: TGTGCCAGCAGTTATACCCCTGGGGCCAACGTCCTGACTTTC

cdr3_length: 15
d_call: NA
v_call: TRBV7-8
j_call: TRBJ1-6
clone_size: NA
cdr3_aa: CASSFSKTNNSPLHF
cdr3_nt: TGTGCCAGCAGCTTTTCCAAAACCAATAATTCACCCCTCCACTTT

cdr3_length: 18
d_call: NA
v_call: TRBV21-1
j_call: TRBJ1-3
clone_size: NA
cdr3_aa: CASSKGTETVSSGNTIYF
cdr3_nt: TGTGCCAGCAGCAAAGGGACTGAAACCGTCTCCTCTGGAAACACCATATATTTT

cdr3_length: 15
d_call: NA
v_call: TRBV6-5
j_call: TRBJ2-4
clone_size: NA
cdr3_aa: CASSGGSLAKNIQYF
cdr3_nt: TGTGCCAGCAGTGGGGGTAGTCTAGCCAAAAACATTCAGTACTTC

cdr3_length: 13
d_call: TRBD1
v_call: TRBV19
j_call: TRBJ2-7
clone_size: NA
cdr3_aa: CASGRDSVDEQYF
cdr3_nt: TGTGCCAGTGGAAGGGACAGCGTAGACGAGCAGTACTTC

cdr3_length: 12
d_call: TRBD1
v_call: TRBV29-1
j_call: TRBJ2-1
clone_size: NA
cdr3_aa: CSADRGRNEQFF
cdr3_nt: TGCAGCGCCGACAGGGGGAGAAATGAGCAGTTCTTC

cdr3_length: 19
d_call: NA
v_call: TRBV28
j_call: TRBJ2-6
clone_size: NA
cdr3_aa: CASSPDKLSLMSGANVLTF
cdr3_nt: TGTGCCAGCAGTCCAGACAAGCTTAGCCTAATGTCTGGGGCCAACGTCCTGACTTTC

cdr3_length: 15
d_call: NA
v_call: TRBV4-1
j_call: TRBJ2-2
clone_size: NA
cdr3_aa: CASSQNTRVTGELFF
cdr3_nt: TGCGCCAGCAGCCAAAATACCAGGGTGACCGGGGAGCTGTTTTTT

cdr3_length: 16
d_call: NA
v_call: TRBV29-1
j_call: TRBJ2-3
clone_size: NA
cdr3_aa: CSVEYPRGRVTDTQYF
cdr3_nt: TGCAGCGTTGAATACCCTAGAGGGAGAGTAACAGATACGCAGTATTTT

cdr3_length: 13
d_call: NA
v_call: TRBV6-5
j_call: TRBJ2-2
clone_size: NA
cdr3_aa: CASSYSYTGELFF
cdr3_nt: TGTGCCAGCAGTTACTCCTACACCGGGGAGCTGTTTTTT

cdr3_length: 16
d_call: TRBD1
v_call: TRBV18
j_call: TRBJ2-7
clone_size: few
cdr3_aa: CASSPPGQGGSYEQYF
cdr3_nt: TGTGCCAGCTCACCGCCTGGACAGGGGGGCTCCTACGAGCAGTACTTC

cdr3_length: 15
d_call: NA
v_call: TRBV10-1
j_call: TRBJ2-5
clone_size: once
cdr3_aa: CASSESRGGPGTQYF
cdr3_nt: TGCGCCAGCAGTGAGTCAAGGGGGGGGCCGGGGACCCAGTACTTC

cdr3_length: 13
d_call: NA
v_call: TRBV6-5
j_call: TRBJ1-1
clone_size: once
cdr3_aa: CASSYTTIGEAFF
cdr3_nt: TGTGCCAGCAGTTACACCACCATTGGTGAAGCTTTCTTT

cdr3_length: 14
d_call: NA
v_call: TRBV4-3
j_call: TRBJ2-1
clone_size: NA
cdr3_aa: CASSQAPGLREQFF
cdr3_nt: TGCGCCAGCAGCCAAGCCCCGGGACTTCGAGAGCAGTTCTTC

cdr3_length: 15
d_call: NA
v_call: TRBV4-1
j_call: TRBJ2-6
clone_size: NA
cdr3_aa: CASSQDLGGADVLTF
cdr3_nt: TGCGCCAGCAGCCAAGATTTAGGAGGGGCTGACGTCCTGACTTTC

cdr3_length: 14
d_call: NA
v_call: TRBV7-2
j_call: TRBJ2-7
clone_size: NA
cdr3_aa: CASRPGRGRYEQYF
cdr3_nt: TGTGCCAGCAGACCCGGGAGGGGGCGCTACGAGCAGTACTTC

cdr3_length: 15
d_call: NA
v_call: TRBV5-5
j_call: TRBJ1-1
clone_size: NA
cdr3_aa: CASSPVGQGNTEAFF
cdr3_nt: TGTGCCAGCAGCCCGGTGGGTCAGGGCAACACTGAAGCTTTCTTT

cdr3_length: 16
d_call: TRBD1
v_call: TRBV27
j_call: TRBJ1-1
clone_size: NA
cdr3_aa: CASSLSSPRQGWEAFF
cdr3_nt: TGTGCCAGCAGTTTATCGTCCCCACGACAGGGGTGGGAAGCTTTCTTT

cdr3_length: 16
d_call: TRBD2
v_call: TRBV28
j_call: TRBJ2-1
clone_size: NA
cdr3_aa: CASSYTSGRAYNEQFF
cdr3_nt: TGTGCCAGCAGTTATACTAGCGGGAGGGCCTACAATGAGCAGTTCTTC

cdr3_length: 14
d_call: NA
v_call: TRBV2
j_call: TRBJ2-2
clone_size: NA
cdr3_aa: CASSGGQNTGELFF
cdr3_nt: TGTGCCAGCAGTGGGGGACAGAACACCGGGGAGCTGTTTTTT

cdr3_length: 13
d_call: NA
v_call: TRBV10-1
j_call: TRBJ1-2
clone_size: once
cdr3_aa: CASSESGTRGYTF
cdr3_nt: TGCGCCAGCAGTGAGTCGGGGACCCGTGGCTACACCTTC

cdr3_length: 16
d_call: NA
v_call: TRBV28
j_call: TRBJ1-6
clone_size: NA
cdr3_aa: CASSLSSGHGNSPLHF
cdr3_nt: TGTGCCAGCAGCCTGTCCTCGGGACATGGGAATTCACCCCTCCACTTT

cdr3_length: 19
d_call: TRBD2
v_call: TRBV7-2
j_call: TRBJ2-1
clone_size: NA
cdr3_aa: CASSSPLAGTSGGYNEQFF
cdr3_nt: TGTGCCAGCAGCTCCCCGTTAGCCGGGACTAGCGGGGGCTACAATGAGCAGTTCTTC

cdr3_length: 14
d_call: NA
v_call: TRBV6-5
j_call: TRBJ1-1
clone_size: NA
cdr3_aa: CASSYPGKNTEAFF
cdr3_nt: TGTGCCAGCAGTTACCCGGGGAAGAACACTGAAGCTTTCTTT

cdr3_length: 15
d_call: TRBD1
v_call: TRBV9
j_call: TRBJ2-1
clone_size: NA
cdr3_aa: CASSVEQGQGARQFF
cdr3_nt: TGTGCCAGCAGCGTAGAGCAGGGACAGGGGGCTCGGCAGTTCTTC

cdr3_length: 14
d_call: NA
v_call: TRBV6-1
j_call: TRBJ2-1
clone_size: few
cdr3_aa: CASSEASSYNEQFF
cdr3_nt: TGTGCCAGCAGTGAAGCGAGTTCCTACAATGAGCAGTTCTTC

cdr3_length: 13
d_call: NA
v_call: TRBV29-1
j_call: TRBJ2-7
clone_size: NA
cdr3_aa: CSAAPNRAAEQYF
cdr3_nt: TGCAGCGCCGCCCCCAACAGGGCGGCTGAGCAGTACTTC

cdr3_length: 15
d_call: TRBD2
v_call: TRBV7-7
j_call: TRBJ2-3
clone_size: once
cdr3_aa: CASSFSGGAADTQYF
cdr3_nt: TGTGCCAGCAGCTTTAGCGGGGGGGCGGCAGATACGCAGTATTTT

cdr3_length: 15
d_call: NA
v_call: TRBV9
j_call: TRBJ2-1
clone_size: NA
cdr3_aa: CASSSPRDSYNEQFF
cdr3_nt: TGTGCCAGCAGCTCCCCCCGGGACTCTTACAATGAGCAGTTCTTC

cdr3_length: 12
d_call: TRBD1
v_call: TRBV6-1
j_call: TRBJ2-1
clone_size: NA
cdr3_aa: CASSGQGNEQFF
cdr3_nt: TGTGCCAGCAGTGGACAGGGTAATGAGCAGTTCTTC

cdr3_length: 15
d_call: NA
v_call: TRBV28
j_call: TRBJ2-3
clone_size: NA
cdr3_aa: CASSFRGFNTDTQYF
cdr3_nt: TGTGCCAGCAGTTTTCGCGGTTTTAACACAGATACGCAGTATTTT

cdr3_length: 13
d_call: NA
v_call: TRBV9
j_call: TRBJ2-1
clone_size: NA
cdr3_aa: CASTLETYNEQFF
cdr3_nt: TGTGCCAGCACCCTGGAGACCTACAATGAGCAGTTCTTC

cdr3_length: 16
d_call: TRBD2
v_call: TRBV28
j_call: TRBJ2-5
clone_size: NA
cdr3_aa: CASSSLLAGGQETQYF
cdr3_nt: TGTGCCAGCAGTTCATTACTAGCGGGCGGCCAAGAGACCCAGTACTTC

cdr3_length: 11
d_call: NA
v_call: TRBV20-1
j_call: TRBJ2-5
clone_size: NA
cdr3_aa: CSAIRGETQYF
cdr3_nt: TGCAGTGCTATACGGGGAGAGACCCAGTACTTC

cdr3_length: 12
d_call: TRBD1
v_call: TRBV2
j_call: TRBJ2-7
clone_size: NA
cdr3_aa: CASNRGPYEQYF
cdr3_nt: TGTGCCAGCAACAGGGGACCCTACGAGCAGTACTTC

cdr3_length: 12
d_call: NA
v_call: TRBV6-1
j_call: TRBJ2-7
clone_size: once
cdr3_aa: CASGEGGGEQYF
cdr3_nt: TGTGCCAGCGGGGAAGGGGGGGGCGAGCAGTACTTC

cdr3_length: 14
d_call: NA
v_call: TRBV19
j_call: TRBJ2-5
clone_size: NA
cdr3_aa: CASSPGRYQETQYF
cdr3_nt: TGTGCCAGTAGTCCCGGACGTTACCAAGAGACCCAGTACTTC